This is a list of T cell receptor beta chains from one sample in a study of blood T cell repertoires in COVID-19. Measured with immunoSEQ multiplex PCR; TCRdb has only the in-frame clones, and not every one. The sample contains a few hundred thousand clones, approximately 82% of which appear only once. The sequenced sample consisted of peripheral blood. The receptors derive from a man in his forties who had recovered from COVID-19. Both conserved end residues are part of each CDR3.

>TRBV6-6|TRBJ2-2
CASSILAGGETGELFF
>TRBV7-2|TRBJ2-1
CASSLSGRAGNEQFF
>TRBV5-1|TRBJ1-5
CASSFGNAGMNQPQHF
>TRBV7-7|TRBJ2-1
CASSQGSGSPYNEQFF
>TRBV3-1/TRBV3-2|TRBJ1-1
CASSATGGYPEAFF
>TRBV5-6|TRBJ2-1
CASSLRDNYNEQFF
>TRBV9|TRBJ1-2
CASSVGTGRVLGYTF
>TRBV6-5|TRBJ1-3
CASRRTASSGNTIYF
>TRBV7-2|TRBJ2-7
CASSLSSGGPYEQYF
>TRBV11-2|TRBJ2-1
CASSPGFQSSYNEQFF
>TRBV9|TRBJ2-7
CASSVGPDSYEQYF
>TRBV7-8|TRBJ1-1
CASSLNRQGEAFF
>TRBV23-1|TRBJ2-6
CANAPGANVLTF
>TRBV6-5|TRBJ2-1
CASSQTSGRTNEQFF
>TRBV7-2|TRBJ2-3
CASSPLADGTDTQYF
>TRBV30|TRBJ2-2
CAWTTEGGGELFF
>TRBV7-4|TRBJ1-5
CASSSNQPQHF
>TRBV27|TRBJ2-3
CAIRLARDTQYF
>TRBV9|TRBJ2-7
CASSVGTSSTYEQYF
>TRBV10-1|TRBJ2-1
CASSAGLTYNEQFF
>TRBV6-4|TRBJ2-3
CASSEEGGSTDTQYF
>TRBV23-1|TRBJ1-3
CASSHFHLRSGNTIYF
>TRBV7-2|TRBJ1-2
CASSFPGYGYTF
>TRBV7-8|TRBJ2-1
CASSRRAGQGYEQFF
>TRBV10-3|TRBJ2-2
CAISERGPTNTGELFF
>TRBV5-6|TRBJ1-5
CASTTGGGGQPQHF
>TRBV11-2|TRBJ2-7
CASSLATGGYYEQYF
>TRBV19|TRBJ1-4
CASLGTGEEKLFF
>TRBV7-8|TRBJ1-1
CASSYLRGTEAFF
>TRBV6-5|TRBJ1-4
CASRTRGRGEKLFF
>TRBV3-1/TRBV3-2|TRBJ1-6
CASSRDSEGPLHF
>TRBV7-2|TRBJ2-7
CASSLVAGTYEQYF
>TRBV6-2/TRBV6-3|TRBJ2-7
CASSRKIAGVYSYEQYF
>TRBV4-3|TRBJ2-2
CASSQEGGRWNTGELFF
>TRBV7-9|TRBJ2-7
CASSLVSLEQYF
>TRBV10-3|TRBJ1-2
CAIGEISYGYTF
>TRBV6-6|TRBJ2-5
CASSTGQETQYF
>TRBV3-1/TRBV3-2|TRBJ2-2
CASSPQVNTGELFF
>TRBV5-4|TRBJ2-1
CASSLARGGTYNEQFF
>TRBV13|TRBJ2-7
CASSPRPGHPYEQYF
>TRBV9|TRBJ1-2
CASSVESLLNYGYTF
>TRBV2|TRBJ2-3
CASSDVPPLTDTQYF
>TRBV30|TRBJ2-7
CAWALAGSYEQYF
>TRBV10-3|TRBJ2-1
CAISDMSGGYNEQFF
>TRBV5-1|TRBJ1-4
CASSLNGQGSEEKLFF
>TRBV9|TRBJ2-3
CASSEGLKTNTDTQYF